One and the same sample provided the 30 T cell receptor beta chains below, sequenced in a study of T cells in Graves' hyperthyroidism and ophthalmopathy. Amplification of TCR beta CDR3 regions used RNA as the template. HTBI primers drove first-round RT-PCR of the TCR CDR3. A single record per CDR3 protein comes from TCRdb applying MiXCR to the multiplex PCR reads. The sample yields some 340,000 distinct CDR3 sequences, roughly an eighth seen once. Input material: blood. The source of these receptors is a woman aged 40 to 49 with Graves' ophthalmopathy.

The V and J genes are TRBV7-2 and TRBJ2-1; unclear D gene. With the DNA end fitting TRBJ2-7 better, the J assignment may be wrong. Germline assignment: CDR1 SGHTA and CDR2 FQGNSA. The length of the CDR3 is 12 residues. CDR3 nucleotide sequence: TGTGCCAGCAGCCTTATGGGGAATGAGCAGTACTTC. The encoded protein is CASSLMGNEQYF.

This clonotype was counted many times. The rearrangement links TRBV7-2 to TRBJ2-7; a possible D gene is TRBD1 (5 bases). Germline V gives CDR1 SGHTA, CDR2 FQGNSA. CDR3 length: 13 amino acids. V lost 5 bases to trimming and J lost 6 bases, with 14 bases between them. CDR3 sequence: CASSLGVYSEQYF. The CDR3 region has the DNA TGTGCCAGCAGCCTAGGGGTGTACTCCGAGCAGTACTTC.

This clonotype has more than one count but fewer than ten. A much larger clone differs from this one at a single base, so this may be a read error. J is TRBJ2-2 and V is TRBV6-5; D is unresolved. This CDR3 spans 11 amino acids. In germline, CDR1 is MNHEY, CDR2 SVGAGI. V lost 2 bases to trimming and J lost 6 bases, with 1 base between them. CDR3 nucleotides: TGTGCCAGCAGTTACCCCGGGGAGCTGTTTTTT. Translating it yields CASSYPGELFF.

Only a few counts were recorded for this clonotype. The chain has TRBV7-9 and TRBJ2-7; 9 bases match TRBD1. V shed 2 bases, J shed 6 bases, and the junction held 5 bases outside the gene matches. Germline loops: CDR1 SEHNR, CDR2 FQNEAQ (reference sequence). The CDR3 sequence is 14 residues long. The CDR3, as DNA: TGTGCCAGCAGCTTACGGACAGGGGATCGCGAGCAGTACTTC. Protein product: CASSLRTGDREQYF.

The table lists this clonotype with many counts. V usage is TRBV12-3 or TRBV12-4 and J usage is TRBJ2-5; a possible D gene is TRBD2 (5 bases). The V and J ends lost 6 bases and 3 bases respectively, with 17 bases between them. CDR3 length equals 15 residues. The CDR3 sequence: CASSRSGLEEETQYF. The CDR3 region has the DNA TGTGCCAGCAGCCGATCAGGACTCGAAGAAGAGACCCAGTACTTC.

This clonotype was counted at least ten times. The chain employs TRBV6-1 and TRBJ1-5; D remains ambiguous. In germline, CDR1 is MNHNS, CDR2 SASEGT. The CDR3 spans 14 residues. Trimming left V 5 bases short and J 0 bases short, with 8 bases between. The CDR3 sequence is CASSSLYSNQPQHF. Here the CDR3 DNA reads TGTGCCAGCAGTTCCCTCTATAGCAATCAGCCCCAGCATTTT.

This clonotype came up many times. The V call is TRBV24-1, the J call TRBJ1-2, with D hard to call. V lost 4 bases, J lost 5 bases, and 4 bases lay in between. CDR3 length equals 11 residues. The V gene's germline CDR1 is KGHDR and CDR2 SFDVKD. The CDR3, as DNA: TGTGCCACCAGTGACCGATATGGCTACACCTTC. Its translation is CATSDRYGYTF.

This chain uses TRBV10-1 with TRBJ2-1; D is ambiguous. V lost 0 bases and J lost 1, with 10 bases in between. Germline V lookup: CDR1 WNHNN, CDR2 SYGVQD (reference sequence). This CDR3 region has 16 residues. The CDR3 sequence is CASSESGRRSYNEQFF. The DNA for the CDR3 is TGCGCCAGCAGTGAGTCGGGCAGAAGGTCCTACAATGAGCAGTTCTTC.

This clonotype was seen a handful of times. CDR3 DNA: TGTGCCAGCAGCGACGGGTTTCAGAGCTCCTACAATGAGCAGTTCTTC. This translates into CASSDGFQSSYNEQFF. The chain employs TRBV14 and TRBJ2-1; D remains ambiguous. Germline values: CDR1 SGHDN, CDR2 FVKESK. The V end lost 5 bases, the J end lost 0 bases, and 14 bases lay between the germline ends. The CDR3 consists of 16 residues. The complete variable domain, with remaining parts taken from reference TRBV14 and TRBJ2-1, reads EAGVTQFPSHSVIEKGQTVTLRCDPISGHDNLYWYRRVMGKEIKFLLHFVKESKQDESGMPNNRFLAERTGGTYSTLKVQPAELEDSGVYFCASSDGFQSSYNEQFFGPGTRLTVL.

The chain recombines TRBV11-2 with TRBJ2-2; TRBD2 matches 7 bases. The V gene's germline CDR1 is SGHAT and CDR2 FQNNGV. The CDR3 runs to 12 residues. The CDR3 here is CAGRGNTGELFF. The CDR3 DNA follows: TGTGCTGGGAGGGGGAACACCGGGGAGCTGTTTTTT.

This clonotype came up a few times. The CDR3 loop is CASSTSSGRSNQPQHF. DNA for the CDR3: TGTGCCAGTAGTACCTCATCAGGGCGAAGCAATCAGCCCCAGCATTTT. The J gene is TRBJ1-5, the V gene TRBV19; tentative D call: TRBD1 (5 bases). With 4 bases removed from V and 1 base from J, the gap between germline ends came to 14 bases. The germline CDR1 and CDR2 sequences are LNHDA and SQIVND (reference sequence). This CDR3 is 16 amino acids long.

This clonotype was observed at least ten times. The gene calls are TRBV18 and TRBJ2-3; 8 bases map to TRBD1. Germline V lookup: CDR1 KGHSH, CDR2 LQKENI. Trimming removed 3 bases from V and 1 base from J; junction bases left unmatched: 3. The CDR3 totals 15 residues. The CDR3 DNA reads TGTGCCAGCTCACCCGGGACAGGAGGCACAGATACGCAGTATTTT. Its protein is CASSPGTGGTDTQYF.

This clonotype was seen ten or more times. J is TRBJ2-5 and V is TRBV29-1; a possible D gene is TRBD2 (5 bases). Germline assignment: CDR1 SQVTM and CDR2 ANQGSEA. The CDR3 sequence is 14 residues long. The germline V and J ends were trimmed by 7 bases and 0 bases, with 15 bases remaining between them. CDR3 sequence (DNA): TGCAGCGCGGCGGGCGAAAAAAACCAAGAGACCCAGTACTTC. It translates to CSAAGEKNQETQYF. Based on the CDR3 plus reference TRBV29-1 and TRBJ2-5, the full variable domain is SAVISQKPSRDICQRGTSLTIQCQVDSQVTMMFWYRQQPGQSLTLIATANQGSEATYESGFVIDKFPISRPNLTFSTLTVSNMSPEDSSIYLCSAAGEKNQETQYFGPGTRLLVL.

The gene calls are TRBV3-1 and TRBJ2-1; 8 nucleotides match TRBD1. This CDR3 has 13 residues. Germline CDR1 and CDR2: LGHDT and YNNKEL (reference sequence). The V segment lost 5 bases and the J segment 7 bases; nucleotides outside the gene matches: 4. CDR3 residues: CASSSHRGNEQFF. CDR3 nucleotide sequence: TGTGCCAGCAGCTCCCACAGGGGGAATGAGCAGTTCTTC.

This chain links TRBV19 with TRBJ1-5; possible D gene TRBD1, 5 bases. The V and J ends lost 4 bases and 0 bases respectively, with 16 bases between them. Germline CDR1 is LNHDA and CDR2 is SQIVND (reference sequence). This CDR3 has 17 amino acids. The CDR3 DNA reads as TGTGCCAGTAGTAACCATCGACAGCGAAATAGCAATCAGCCCCAGCATTTT. Amino acid sequence: CASSNHRQRNSNQPQHF.

This clonotype was observed a few times. The chain carries TRBV19 and TRBJ2-3; TRBD1 matches 7 bases. The length of the CDR3 is 16 residues. The trim removed 5 bases at V and 2 bases at J, leaving 10 bases unmatched. Germline assignment: CDR1 LNHDA and CDR2 SQIVND (reference sequence). The CDR3 nucleotides are TGTGCCAGTAGTGGAACCGGGACAGCAATCACAGATACGCAGTATTTT. Protein sequence: CASSGTGTAITDTQYF.

Ten or more counts support this clonotype. This sequence joins TRBV7-9 and TRBJ2-3, with D unclear. V gave up 1 base and J gave up 6 bases, with 11 bases separating them. The CDR3 is 14 amino acids. CDR1 and CDR2 (germline): SEHNR, FQNEAQ (reference sequence). The DNA for the CDR3 is TGTGCCAGCAGCTTAGGTACCGCAGGTGATACGCAGTATTTT. Encoded protein: CASSLGTAGDTQYF.

This sequence joins TRBV29-1 and TRBJ1-2; D might be TRBD1 (6 bases). Germline CDR1 and CDR2: SQVTM and ANQGSEA. The CDR3 spans 11 residues. Trimming stripped 7 bases from V and 5 bases from J, with 11 bases between. CDR3 in DNA: TGCAGCGGAAGGACAGATTATGGCTACACCTTC. It encodes CSGRTDYGYTF.

This clonotype occurred a few times. The rearrangement uses TRBV10-3 and TRBJ1-3; TRBD1 might be the D (6 bases). Trimming left V 10 bases short and J 0 bases short, with 16 bases between. The CDR3 contains 15 residues. The germline V gene encodes CDR1 ENHRY and CDR2 SYGVKD. Here the CDR3 reads CATGGQLSSGNTIYF. For the CDR3, the DNA is TGTGCCACCGGGGGCCAACTGAGCTCTGGAAACACCATATATTTT.

This clonotype was counted a single time. The J gene is TRBJ1-2, the V gene TRBV2; D is unresolved. V lost 4 bases, J lost 4 bases, and 7 bases lay in between. The CDR3 is 12 amino acids. Germline V gene data show CDR1 as SNHLY and CDR2 as FYNNEI. The CDR3 reads CASSVSPYGYTF. Written as DNA, the CDR3 is TGTGCCAGCAGTGTATCCCCCTATGGCTACACCTTC.

A few counts support this clonotype. The chain couples TRBV14 to TRBJ2-1; 10 nucleotides agree with TRBD2. The length of the CDR3 is 21 residues. The germline gives CDR1 SGHDN, CDR2 FVKESK. V dropped 1 base and J dropped 8; count of bases not matched to a gene: 23. The CDR3 loop is CASSQGKRGEASGRALHEQFF. In DNA form, the CDR3 reads TGTGCCAGCAGCCAAGGCAAGAGAGGAGAGGCGAGCGGGAGGGCCCTTCATGAGCAGTTCTTC.

This clonotype was observed many times. The CDR3 loop is CSARGGRGRDRTDTQYF. CDR3 coding DNA: TGCAGTGCTAGGGGGGGCAGGGGGCGGGACCGCACAGATACGCAGTATTTT. This chain connects TRBV20-1 to TRBJ2-3, with 8 positions matching TRBD1. Trimming took 3 bases from V and 1 from J; bases not matched to a gene: 12. The CDR3 consists of 17 residues. CDR1 and CDR2 (germline): DFQATT, SNEGSKA (reference sequence).

This clonotype has a count of ten or more. The chain employs TRBV19 and TRBJ2-7, with 10 nucleotides matching TRBD1. The trim removed 4 bases at V and 2 bases at J, leaving 11 bases unmatched. The CDR3 runs to 17 residues. The germline V gene encodes CDR1 LNHDA and CDR2 SQIVND (reference sequence). The CDR3 DNA follows: TGTGCCAGTAGTACCAACACCGGGACAGGGGCGCCCTACGAGCAGTACTTC. Its protein product is CASSTNTGTGAPYEQYF. Complete variable domain (other parts from reference TRBV19 and TRBJ2-7): DGGITQSPKYLFRKEGQNVTLSCEQNLNHDAMYWYRQDPGQGLRLIYYSQIVNDFQKGDIAEGYSVSREKKESFPLTVTSAQKNPTAFYLCASSTNTGTGAPYEQYFGPGTRLTVT.

This clonotype has at least ten counts. The chain employs TRBV6-1 and TRBJ2-1, with TRBD1 identical over 7 bases. Trimming removed 5 bases from V and 7 bases from J; junction bases left unmatched: 2. This CDR3 has 12 amino acids. Germline loops: CDR1 MNHNS, CDR2 SASEGT. CDR3 nucleotides: TGTGCCAGCAGTAGCAGGGGGAATGAGCAGTTCTTC. Protein sequence: CASSSRGNEQFF.

Worth noting for this clonotype: Possible read error: a much larger clone is one base away. The genes are TRBV20-1 and TRBJ2-7, with D tentatively TRBD2 (6 bases). Trimming shortened V by 5 bases and J by 0 bases, and 14 bases separated the two germline ends. Per germline, CDR1 DFQATT and CDR2 SNEGSKA (reference sequence). The CDR3 is made up of 14 amino acids. In DNA form, the CDR3 reads TGCAGTGCTGGGCGCGGGACCGTCTCCTACGAGCAGTACTTC. It codes for CSAGRGTVSYEQYF.

There are many counts of this clonotype. The rearrangement links TRBV12-3 or TRBV12-4 to TRBJ2-1, with TRBD2 matching over 7 bases. V was pared by 3 bases and J by 6 bases, with 8 bases of the junction left unmatched. The CDR3 consists of 15 residues. This CDR3 reads CASSFQAGVFNEQFF. The CDR3 bases are TGTGCCAGCAGTTTCCAGGCGGGAGTGTTCAATGAGCAGTTCTTC.

Points on this clonotype: A much bigger clone sits one base away, suggesting this may be a read error. The gene calls are TRBV29-1 and TRBJ2-7; the D is unclear. The CDR3 loop spans 13 amino acids. The V gene's germline CDR1 is SQVTM and CDR2 ANQGSEA. The V end was cut by 4 bases, the J end by 0 bases, with 10 bases between. Written as DNA, the CDR3 is TGCAGCGTTGGTACTGAGGCCTCCTACGAGCAGTACTTC. Translation gives CSVGTEASYEQYF.

In nucleotides, the CDR3 is TGTGCCAGCAGCCCCACAGGGATCGGCGGGGAGCTGTTTTTT. It codes for CASSPTGIGGELFF. This chain connects TRBV28 to TRBJ2-2, with D possibly being TRBD1 (6 bases). With 6 bases removed from V and 7 bases from J, the gap between germline ends came to 15 bases. In germline, CDR1 is MDHEN, CDR2 SYDVKM. CDR3 length: 14 amino acids.

This clonotype was counted between two and nine times. This rearrangement joins TRBV5-1 to TRBJ2-1, with 8 bases that match TRBD2. With V trimmed by 2 bases and J by 7 bases, 8 bases remained unmatched. This CDR3 spans 15 amino acids. From germline, CDR1 is SGHRS and CDR2 YFSETQ. As DNA, the CDR3 is TGCGCCAGCAGCTTTCCGGGACTAGGCTCTAATGAGCAGTTCTTC. Residues: CASSFPGLGSNEQFF.

This clonotype has at least ten counts. The chain links TRBV6-1 to TRBJ2-7; weak D call: TRBD2 (6 bases). V was cut by 6 bases and J by 1 base, with 10 bases left in between. Germline V gene lookup returns CDR1 MNHNS and CDR2 SASEGT. The CDR3 length is 13 residues. The CDR3 loop reads CASRGLQSYEQYF. The CDR3 DNA reads as TGTGCCAGCAGGGGACTCCAATCCTACGAGCAGTACTTC.